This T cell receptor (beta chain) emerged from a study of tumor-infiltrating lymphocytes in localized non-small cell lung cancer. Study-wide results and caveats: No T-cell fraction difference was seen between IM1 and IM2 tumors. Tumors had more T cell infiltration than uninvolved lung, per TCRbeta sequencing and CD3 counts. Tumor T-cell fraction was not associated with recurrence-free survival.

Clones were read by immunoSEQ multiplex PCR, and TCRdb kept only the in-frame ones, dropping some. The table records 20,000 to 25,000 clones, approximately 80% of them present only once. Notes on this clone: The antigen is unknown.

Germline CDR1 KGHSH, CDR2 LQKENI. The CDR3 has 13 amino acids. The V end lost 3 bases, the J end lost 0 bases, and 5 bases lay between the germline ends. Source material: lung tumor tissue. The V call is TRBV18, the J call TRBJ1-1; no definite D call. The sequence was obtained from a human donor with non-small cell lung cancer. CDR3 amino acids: CASSPSMNTEAFF. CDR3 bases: TGTGCCAGCTCACCCTCTATGAACACTGAAGCTTTCTTT.